A single sample is the source of the 3 T cell receptor beta chains below, sequenced in a study of technical replicates of blood from several donors. The repertoire was sequenced with immunoSEQ multiplex PCR; TCRdb's copy has only in-frame clones and lacks some. The data hold about 76,000 clones, with just over 85% observed a single time. The source material was PBMCs. Every receptor here comes from a human donor in good health. Some clones in this sample may be carry-over from other donors' samples.

This clone was seen a handful of times. The chain recombines TRBV7-3 with TRBJ2-2; D might be TRBD1 (6 bases). The V gene lost 5 bases and the J gene lost 4 bases, with 11 bases spanning the gap. This CDR3 spans 14 amino acids. Germline CDR1 and CDR2: SGHTA and FQGTGA. CDR3 loop: CASSNTGSTGELFF. CDR3 DNA: TGTGCCAGCAGCAATACAGGGTCCACCGGGGAGCTGTTTTTT.

This chain links TRBV19 with TRBJ1-1; D is ambiguous. The CDR3 is 15 amino acids. Between the trimmed V and J ends, which lost 0 bases and 0 bases, there was a span of 8 bases. The germline gives CDR1 LNHDA, CDR2 SQIVND (reference sequence). The CDR3 here is CASSIDEELNTEAFF. The CDR3 coding sequence is TGTGCCAGTAGTATAGATGAGGAACTGAACACTGAAGCTTTCTTT. Looking up the rest from reference TRBV19 and TRBJ1-1 gives the full variable domain: DGGITQSPKYLFRKEGQNVTLSCEQNLNHDAMYWYRQDPGQGLRLIYYSQIVNDFQKGDIAEGYSVSREKKESFPLTVTSAQKNPTAFYLCASSIDEELNTEAFFGQGTRLTVV.

The rearrangement uses TRBV10-3 and TRBJ2-7; TRBD2 might be the D (5 bases). V lost 6 bases and J 2 bases, leaving 8 bases between the germline ends. Germline V lookup: CDR1 ENHRY, CDR2 SYGVKD. The CDR3 spans 12 residues. CDR3 amino acids: CAISPGTYEQYF. CDR3 in DNA: TGTGCCATCAGCCCGGGGACCTACGAGCAGTACTTC.